By sample share, the clone carrying this T cell receptor (beta chain) is medium-sized. The CDR3 has 15 amino acids. In germline, CDR1 is SGHTA, CDR2 FQGNSA. J lost 9 bases, V lost 4 bases, and 5 bases had no gene match. TCRdb ran MiXCR on the PCR reads and lists one entry per CDR3 protein. The table has over 6,000 distinct CDR3 sequences, approximately 30% seen once. This record belongs to a study of immune characterization of retroperitoneal liposarcoma. The J gene is TRBJ2-1, the V gene TRBV7-2; 14 positions agree with TRBD2. Sequenced input: blood. The sequence was obtained from a male donor with retroperitoneal liposarcoma. This CDR3 reads CASSWGLAGVVEQFF. CDR3 nucleotides: TGTGCCAGCAGCTGGGGACTAGCGGGGGTTGTTGAGCAGTTCTTC.